The 5 T cell receptor beta chains listed next were all sequenced from one sample in a study of human T cells and chemical hapten exposure. The time point was: pre-sensitization, week 0. Treatment denoted: therapeutic diphenylcyclopropenone sensitization with weekly scalp DPC. Via MiXCR, TCRdb re-called the RACE reads, giving one row per CDR3 protein. This table has 85,000 to 90,000 distinct CDR3 sequences, around 10% appearing once. The input for sequencing was whole blood, taken in connection with sensitization to the hapten diphenylcyclopropenone (DPC). Every receptor here comes from a woman between 40 and 50 years old with alopecia areata. Some clones in this sample may be carry-over from other donors' samples.

This clonotype occurred many times. The V gene is TRBV6-6, the J gene TRBJ1-6; 8 bases align to TRBD1. V lost 2 bases, J lost 7 bases, and 10 bases stayed unmatched. There are 17 residues in the CDR3. Germline values: CDR1 MNHNY, CDR2 SVGAGI (reference sequence). The CDR3 nucleotides read TGTGCCAGCAGTTACGTACAGGGGGGGGCTTGGAATTCACCCCTCCACTTT. Amino acids: CASSYVQGGAWNSPLHF.

This clonotype was detected only a few times. The chain recombines TRBV4-3 with TRBJ2-3, with TRBD1 matching over 9 bases. Germline lookup yields CDR1 LGHNA and CDR2 YSLEER. The V gene end was trimmed by 1 base and the J gene end by 4 bases; junction bases not matched to a gene: 6. This CDR3 spans 16 amino acids. The CDR3 nucleotides read TGCGCCAGCAGCCAAGCTCCCGGGACAGGGCCAGATACGCAGTATTTT. This gives the protein CASSQAPGTGPDTQYF.

There are many counts of this clonotype. The chain combines TRBV9 with TRBJ2-3; D unresolved. Germline-derived CDR1 and CDR2 are SGDLS and YYNGEE. V gave up 3 bases and J gave up 6 bases, with 11 bases separating them. The CDR3 runs to 13 residues. The CDR3 bases are TGTGCCAGCAGCGAAGGTCCGCGGGATACGCAGTATTTT. Protein sequence: CASSEGPRDTQYF.

This clonotype was seen ten or more times. The chain links TRBV20-1 to TRBJ1-1; D is undetermined. The V gene's germline CDR1 is DFQATT and CDR2 SNEGSKA (reference sequence). Trimming stripped 0 bases from V and 5 bases from J, with 19 bases between. The CDR3 loop spans 16 amino acids. The CDR3 is CSAREGSRIGETEAFF. The CDR3 region has the DNA TGCAGTGCTAGAGAGGGCTCGCGGATCGGGGAAACTGAAGCTTTCTTT.

In this sample, this clonotype turned up a few times. This rearrangement joins TRBV7-2 to TRBJ2-2; D is unresolved. The CDR3 loop spans 16 amino acids. Per the germline V gene, CDR1 is SGHTA and CDR2 is FQGNSA. The V gene lost 6 bases and the J gene lost 4 bases, with 18 bases spanning the gap. Here the CDR3 reads CASSSAVGGSTGELFF. DNA of the CDR3: TGTGCCAGCAGTTCGGCCGTGGGCGGCAGCACCGGGGAGCTGTTTTTT.